This paragraph reports one T cell receptor beta chain. Its antigen is undetermined. The sample originates from a study of T-cell memory formation after mild COVID-19. 5'RACE primed at constant segments yielded TCR alpha and TCR beta cDNA libraries bearing sample barcodes and UMIs. TCRdb re-called the 5' RACE reads through MiXCR, storing one row per CDR3 protein. This table has 450,000 or so distinct CDR3 sequences, 25% appearing once. Study-wide findings and caveats: Day 15 to 85 contracting clones showed balanced CD4/CD8; later expanders leaned CD4+. Most CD4+ clones that shrank were in CM and EM, while CD8+ ones turned up in EMRA.

This sequence was found in an adult woman who had mild COVID-19 (a few samples of this study predate the infection). Cell type and time point are not known. The sequenced sample consisted of PBMCs or a T cell subset sorted from them (not recorded which).

In nucleotides, the CDR3 is TGTGCCAGCAGTGAAACAGGGCCCTCGGGCGATACGCAGTATTTT. This sequence encodes CASSETGPSGDTQYF. The gene calls are TRBV2 and TRBJ2-3, with a possible D match to TRBD1 (6 bases). Germline V gene lookup returns CDR1 SNHLY and CDR2 FYNNEI. The CDR3 loop spans 15 amino acids. The ends were cut back, 2 bases at V and 6 bases at J, with 15 bases in the middle.